What follows are 2 T cell receptor beta chains derived from one specimen sequenced in a study of beta chain features in type 1 diabetes. Their specific antigens are unknown. Findings of the study overall: Shorter TCRB CDR3s, moderately but significantly so, marked every one of the four CD4+ subsets in Type 1 diabetes patients.

Of the isolated RNA, all was reverse transcribed, and so the sequenced material was expressed TCRB transcripts. The repertoire was sequenced with immunoSEQ multiplex PCR; TCRdb's copy has only in-frame clones and lacks some. The sample shows 160,000 or so clones, roughly 60% of them seen only once. The sample consisted of naive CD4+ T cells from blood. Receptor source: a man aged 25 to 40 with type 1 diabetes.

The gene calls are TRBV27 and TRBJ2-1; D remains unclear. The germline V gene has CDR1 MNHEY and CDR2 SMNVEV (reference sequence). Trimming took 5 bases from V and 3 from J, leaving 8 bases between them. The CDR3 consists of 13 residues. The CDR3 DNA follows: TGTGCCAGCAGTGGACCCTTCTACAATGAGCAGTTCTTC. Protein: CASSGPFYNEQFF.

The chain couples TRBV28 to TRBJ2-1; 8 bases align to TRBD1. Germline V CDR1 and CDR2: MDHEN, SYDVKM. The length of the CDR3 is 16 residues. Trimming took 6 bases from V and 1 from J; bases not matched to a gene: 8. The CDR3 nucleotides read TGTGCCAGCAGGCGTCCAGGGGGCGCTTCCTACAATGAGCAGTTCTTC. Translating gives CASRRPGGASYNEQFF. The whole variable domain, remainder taken from reference TRBV28 and TRBJ2-1, is DVKVTQSSRYLVKRTGEKVFLECVQDMDHENMFWYRQDPGLGLRLIYFSYDVKMKEKGDIPEGYSVSREKKERFSLILESASTNQTSMYLCASRRPGGASYNEQFFGPGTRLTVL.